These T cell receptor beta chains were read from a single sample in a study of blood T cell repertoires in COVID-19. This table comes from immunoSEQ multiplex PCR, and its TCRdb copy is limited to in-frame clones, with some not included. Of about 210,000 clones listed, about four fifths are singletons. Material: peripheral blood. These receptors were collected from a woman aged 45-60 years with acute or convalescent COVID-19. The CDR3 runs from the conserved cysteine through the conserved F or W. D genes are given only for firm matches. Rows may omit the clone size; those that give it use once, few, many or a size class.

TRBJ2-7,TRBV2,.,13,.,CASSEKRLYEQYF,TGTGCCAGCAGTGAAAAGCGTCTGTACGAGCAGTACTTC
TRBJ1-3,TRBV5-1,.,13,.,CASSLLTGNTIYF,TGCGCCAGCAGCTTGTTGACAGGAAACACCATATATTTT
TRBJ1-2,TRBV5-1,few,14,TRBD1,CASSSGQVPHGYTF,TGCGCCAGCAGCTCTGGACAGGTCCCCCATGGCTACACCTTC
TRBJ1-2,TRBV28,.,13,.,CASSISDSYGYTF,TGTGCCAGCAGTATATCTGACAGCTATGGCTACACCTTC
TRBJ2-7,TRBV5-4,once,13,TRBD2,CASSLSLANEQYF,TGTGCCAGCAGCTTATCACTAGCGAACGAGCAGTACTTC
TRBJ2-2,TRBV5-1,once,16,.,CASSLYTGSNTGELFF,TGCGCCAGCAGCTTGTACACAGGCTCGAACACCGGGGAGCTGTTTTTT
TRBJ1-1,TRBV27,.,15,.,CASSPWTSKNTEAFF,TGTGCCAGCAGTCCGTGGACATCGAAGAACACTGAAGCTTTCTTT
TRBJ1-6,TRBV3-1/TRBV3-2,.,16,TRBD1,CASSQDLGQGNSPLHF,TGTGCCAGCAGCCAAGATCTCGGACAGGGGAATTCACCCCTCCACTTT
TRBJ1-5,TRBV27,.,13,.,CASSLSIVQPQHF,TGTGCCAGCAGTTTATCTATCGTTCAGCCCCAGCATTTT
TRBJ2-3,TRBV11-2,.,19,TRBD2,CASSLGTSGLSLSTDTQYF,TGTGCCAGCAGCCTAGGGACTAGCGGTTTAAGTCTTAGCACAGATACGCAGTATTTT
TRBJ2-7,TRBV7-9,few,13,.,CASSGRDFYEQYF,TGTGCCAGCAGCGGCCGGGACTTCTACGAGCAGTATTTC
TRBJ2-2,TRBV2,.,14,TRBD1,CASPGTGGTGELFF,TGTGCCAGCCCCGGGACAGGAGGGACCGGGGAGCTGTTTTTT
TRBJ2-3,TRBV7-8,.,15,TRBD2,CASSFTSGVTDTQYF,TGTGCCAGCAGCTTTACTAGCGGGGTAACAGATACGCAGTATTTT
TRBJ2-4,TRBV19,.,17,.,CASSIRSGDLAKNIQYF,TGTGCCAGTAGTATTAGGTCAGGGGATCTTGCCAAAAACATTCAGTACTTC
TRBJ2-3,TRBV15,once,19,.,CATSRGQGILLAVTDTQYF,TGTGCCACCAGCAGAGGACAGGGGATACTGCTAGCGGTCACAGATACGCAGTATTTT
TRBJ2-3,TRBV4-1,.,17,TRBD2,CASSQLELAGEAHTQYF,TGCGCCAGCAGCCAATTAGAACTAGCGGGAGAGGCTCATACGCAGTATTTT